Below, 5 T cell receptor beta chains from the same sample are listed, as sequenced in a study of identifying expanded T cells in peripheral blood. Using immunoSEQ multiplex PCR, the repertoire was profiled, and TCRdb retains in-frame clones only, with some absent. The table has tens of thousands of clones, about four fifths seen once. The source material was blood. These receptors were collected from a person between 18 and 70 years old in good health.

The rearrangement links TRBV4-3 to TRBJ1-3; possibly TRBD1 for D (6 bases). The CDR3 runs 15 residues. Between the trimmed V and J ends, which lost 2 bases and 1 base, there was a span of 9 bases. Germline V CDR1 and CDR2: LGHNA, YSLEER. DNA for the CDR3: TGCGCCAGCAGCCAATTGCAGGGGTCTGGAAACACCATATATTTT. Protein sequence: CASSQLQGSGNTIYF.

The DNA of the CDR3 is TGTGCCAGCAGCCAGGCCGGGAGGATCGGCACAGATACGCAGTATTTT. It codes for CASSQAGRIGTDTQYF. The chain employs TRBV14 and TRBJ2-3, with 7 bases lining up with TRBD2. Germline CDR1 and CDR2: SGHDN and FVKESK. The CDR3 loop spans 16 amino acids. The V gene end was trimmed by 3 bases and the J gene end by 1 base; junction bases not matched to a gene: 7. The full variable domain, rest sourced from reference TRBV14 and TRBJ2-3, is EAGVTQFPSHSVIEKGQTVTLRCDPISGHDNLYWYRRVMGKEIKFLLHFVKESKQDESGMPNNRFLAERTGGTYSTLKVQPAELEDSGVYFCASSQAGRIGTDTQYFGPGTRLTVL.

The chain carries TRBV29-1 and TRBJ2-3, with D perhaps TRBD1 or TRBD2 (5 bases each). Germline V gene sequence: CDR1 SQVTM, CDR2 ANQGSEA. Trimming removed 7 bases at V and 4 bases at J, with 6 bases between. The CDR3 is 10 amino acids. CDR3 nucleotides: TGCAGCGGGGGACCAGATACGCAGTATTTT. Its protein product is CSGGPDTQYF.

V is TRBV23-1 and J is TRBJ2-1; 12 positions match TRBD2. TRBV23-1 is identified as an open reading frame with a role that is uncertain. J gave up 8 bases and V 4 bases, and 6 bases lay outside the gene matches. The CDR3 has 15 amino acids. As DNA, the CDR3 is TGCGCCAGCAGTCCCCTAGCGGGAGGGCCTCATGAGCAGTTCTTC. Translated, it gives CASSPLAGGPHEQFF.

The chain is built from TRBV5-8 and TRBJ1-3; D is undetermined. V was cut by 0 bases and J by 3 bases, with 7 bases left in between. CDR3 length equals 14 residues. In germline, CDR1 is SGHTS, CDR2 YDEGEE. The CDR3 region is CASSLGVSGNTIYF. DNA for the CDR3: TGTGCCAGCAGCTTGGGTGTCAGTGGAAACACCATATATTTT.